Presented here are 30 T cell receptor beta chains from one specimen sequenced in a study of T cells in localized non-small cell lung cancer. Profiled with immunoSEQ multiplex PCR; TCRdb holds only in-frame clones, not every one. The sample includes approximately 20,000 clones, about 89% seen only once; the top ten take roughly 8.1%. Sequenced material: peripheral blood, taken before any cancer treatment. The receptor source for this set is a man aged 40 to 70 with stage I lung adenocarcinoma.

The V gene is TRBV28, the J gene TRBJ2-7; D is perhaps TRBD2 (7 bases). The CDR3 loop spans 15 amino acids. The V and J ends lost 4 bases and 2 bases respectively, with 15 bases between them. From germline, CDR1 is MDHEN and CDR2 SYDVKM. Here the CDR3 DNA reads TGTGCCAGCAGTTCCGGGGGAGGGGGGGCCTACGAGCAGTACTTC. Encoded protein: CASSSGGGGAYEQYF.

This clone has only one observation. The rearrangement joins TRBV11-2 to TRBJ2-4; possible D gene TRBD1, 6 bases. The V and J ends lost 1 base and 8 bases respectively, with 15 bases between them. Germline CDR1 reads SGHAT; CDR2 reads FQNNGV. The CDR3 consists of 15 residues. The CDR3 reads CASSLVQQGKDIQYF. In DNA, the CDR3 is TGTGCCAGCAGCTTAGTTCAGCAGGGGAAGGACATTCAGTACTTC.

The CDR3 nucleotides are TGTGCCACCAAGGGGGGGCGGGACACCGGGGAGCTGTTTTTT. Protein sequence: CATKGGRDTGELFF. The rearrangement joins TRBV19 to TRBJ2-2; weak D call: TRBD2 (7 bases). Deletions cut 10 bases from V and 3 bases from J, with 15 bases between. Germline V CDR1 and CDR2: LNHDA, SQIVND (reference sequence). CDR3 length: 14 amino acids.

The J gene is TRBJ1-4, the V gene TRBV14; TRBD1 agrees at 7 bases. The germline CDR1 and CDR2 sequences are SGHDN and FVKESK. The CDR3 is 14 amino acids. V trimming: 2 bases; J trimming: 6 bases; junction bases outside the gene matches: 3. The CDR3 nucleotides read TGTGCCAGCAGCCAAAACAGGGGCCATGAAAAACTGTTTTTT. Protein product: CASSQNRGHEKLFF.

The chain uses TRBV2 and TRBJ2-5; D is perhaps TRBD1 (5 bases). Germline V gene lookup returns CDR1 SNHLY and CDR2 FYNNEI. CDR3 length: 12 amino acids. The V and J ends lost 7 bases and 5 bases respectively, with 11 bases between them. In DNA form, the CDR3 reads TGTGCCAGCAATTTCAGGGTTGAGACCCAGTACTTC. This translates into CASNFRVETQYF.

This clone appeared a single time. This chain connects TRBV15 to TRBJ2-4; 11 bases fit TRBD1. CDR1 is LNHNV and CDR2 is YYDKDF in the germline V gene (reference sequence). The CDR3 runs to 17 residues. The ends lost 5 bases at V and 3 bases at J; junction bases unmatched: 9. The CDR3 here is CATSDGQGAKVKNIQYF. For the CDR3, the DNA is TGTGCCACCAGCGATGGACAGGGGGCGAAAGTCAAAAACATTCAGTACTTC.

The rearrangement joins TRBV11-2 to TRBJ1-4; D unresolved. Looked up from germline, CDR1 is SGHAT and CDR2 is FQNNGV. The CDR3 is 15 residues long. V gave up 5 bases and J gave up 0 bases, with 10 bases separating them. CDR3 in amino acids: CASSPQRATNEKLFF. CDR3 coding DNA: TGTGCCAGCAGCCCTCAGAGGGCAACTAATGAAAAACTGTTTTTT.

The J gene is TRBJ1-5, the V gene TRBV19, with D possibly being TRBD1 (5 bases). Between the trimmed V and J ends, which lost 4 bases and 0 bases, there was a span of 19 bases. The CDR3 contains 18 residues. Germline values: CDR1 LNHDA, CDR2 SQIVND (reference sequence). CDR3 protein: CASSTFLTGGYSNQPQHF. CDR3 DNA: TGTGCCAGTAGTACCTTTCTCACGGGGGGTTATAGCAATCAGCCCCAGCATTTT.

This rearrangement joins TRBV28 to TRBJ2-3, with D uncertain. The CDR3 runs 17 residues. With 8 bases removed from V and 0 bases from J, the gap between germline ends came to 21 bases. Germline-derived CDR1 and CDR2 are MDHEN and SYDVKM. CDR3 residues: CASGTSSPSGSTDTQYF. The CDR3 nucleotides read TGTGCCAGCGGAACGTCAAGTCCCTCCGGTAGCACAGATACGCAGTATTTT. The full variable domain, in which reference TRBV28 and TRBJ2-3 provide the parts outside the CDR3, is DVKVTQSSRYLVKRTGEKVFLECVQDMDHENMFWYRQDPGLGLRLIYFSYDVKMKEKGDIPEGYSVSREKKERFSLILESASTNQTSMYLCASGTSSPSGSTDTQYFGPGTRLTVL.

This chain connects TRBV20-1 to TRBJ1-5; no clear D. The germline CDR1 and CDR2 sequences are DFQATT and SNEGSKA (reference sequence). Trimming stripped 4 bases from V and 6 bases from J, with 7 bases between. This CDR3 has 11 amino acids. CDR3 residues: CSAMAGQPQHF. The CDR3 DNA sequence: TGCAGTGCTATGGCGGGTCAGCCCCAGCATTTT.

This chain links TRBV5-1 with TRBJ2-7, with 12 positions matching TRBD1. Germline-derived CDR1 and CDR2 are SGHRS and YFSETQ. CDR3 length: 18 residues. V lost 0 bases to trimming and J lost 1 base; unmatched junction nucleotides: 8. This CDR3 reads CASSLAGTGGSGSYEQYF. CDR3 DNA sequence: TGCGCCAGCAGCTTGGCCGGGACAGGGGGCAGCGGTTCCTACGAGCAGTACTTC.

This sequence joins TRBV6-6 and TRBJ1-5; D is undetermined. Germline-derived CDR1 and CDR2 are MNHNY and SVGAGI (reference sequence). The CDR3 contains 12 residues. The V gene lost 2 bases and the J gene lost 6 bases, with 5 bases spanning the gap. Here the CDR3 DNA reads TGTGCCAGCAGTTACGAGGGTCAGCCCCAGCATTTT. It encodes CASSYEGQPQHF.

The CDR3 sequence is CASSLGAREQYF. DNA for the CDR3: TGCGCCAGCAGCTTGGGGGCGAGGGAGCAGTACTTC. The gene calls are TRBV5-1 and TRBJ2-7; D not certain. Trimming pared 0 bases from V and 7 bases from J, leaving 8 bases between. The germline gives CDR1 SGHRS, CDR2 YFSETQ. This CDR3 has 12 amino acids.

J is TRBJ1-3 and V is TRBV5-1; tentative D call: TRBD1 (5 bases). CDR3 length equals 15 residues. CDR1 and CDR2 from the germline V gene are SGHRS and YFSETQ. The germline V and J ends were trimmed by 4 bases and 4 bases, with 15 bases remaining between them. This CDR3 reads CASSLAGKSGNTIYF. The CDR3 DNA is TGCGCCAGCAGCCTGGCAGGGAAGTCCGGAAACACCATATATTTT.

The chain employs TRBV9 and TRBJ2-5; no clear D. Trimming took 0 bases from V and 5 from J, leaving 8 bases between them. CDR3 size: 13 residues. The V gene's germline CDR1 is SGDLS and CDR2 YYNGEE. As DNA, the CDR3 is TGTGCCAGCAGCGTAGCTATGTCGGAGACCCAGTACTTC. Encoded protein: CASSVAMSETQYF.

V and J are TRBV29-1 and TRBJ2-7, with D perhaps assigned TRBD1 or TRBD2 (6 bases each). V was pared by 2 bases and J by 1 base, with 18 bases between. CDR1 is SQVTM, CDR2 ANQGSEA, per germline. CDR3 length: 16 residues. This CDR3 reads CSVESGAYGDSYEQYF. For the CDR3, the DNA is TGCAGCGTTGAATCGGGGGCTTACGGAGATTCCTACGAGCAGTACTTC.

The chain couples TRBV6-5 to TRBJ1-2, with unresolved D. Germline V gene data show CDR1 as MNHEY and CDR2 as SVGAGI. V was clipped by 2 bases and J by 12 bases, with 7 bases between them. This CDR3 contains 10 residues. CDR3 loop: CASSYQSHTF. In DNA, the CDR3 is TGTGCCAGCAGTTACCAGAGCCACACCTTC.

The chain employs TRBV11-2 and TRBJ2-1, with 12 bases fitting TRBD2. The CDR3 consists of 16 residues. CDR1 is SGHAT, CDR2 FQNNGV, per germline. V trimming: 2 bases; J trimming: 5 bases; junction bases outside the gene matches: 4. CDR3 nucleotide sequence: TGTGCCAGCAGCTTATGGCTAGCGGGGGGGCACAATGAGCAGTTCTTC. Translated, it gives CASSLWLAGGHNEQFF.

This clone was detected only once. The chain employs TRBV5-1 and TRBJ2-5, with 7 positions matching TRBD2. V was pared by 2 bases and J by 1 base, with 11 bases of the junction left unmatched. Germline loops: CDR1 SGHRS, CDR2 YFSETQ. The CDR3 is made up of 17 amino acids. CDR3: CASSFPQVGGPQETQYF. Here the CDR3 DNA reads TGCGCCAGCAGCTTTCCACAGGTGGGAGGGCCCCAAGAGACCCAGTACTTC.

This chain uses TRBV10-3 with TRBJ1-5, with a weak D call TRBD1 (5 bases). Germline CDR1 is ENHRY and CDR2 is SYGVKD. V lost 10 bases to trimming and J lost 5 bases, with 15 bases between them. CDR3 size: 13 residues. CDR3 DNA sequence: TGTGCCACGAGCAGGGAGTTAGATCAGCCCCAGCATTTT. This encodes CATSRELDQPQHF.

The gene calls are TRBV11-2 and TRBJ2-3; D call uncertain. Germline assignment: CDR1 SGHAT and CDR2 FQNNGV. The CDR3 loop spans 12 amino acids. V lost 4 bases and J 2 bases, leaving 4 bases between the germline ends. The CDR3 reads CASSSYTDTQYF. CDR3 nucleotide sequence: TGTGCCAGCAGCTCCTACACAGATACGCAGTATTTT.

Written as DNA, the CDR3 is TGTGCCAGTAACGTGTATGGGGACAGGTGGAAGAATGGCTACACCTTC. Its translation: CASNVYGDRWKNGYTF. The chain is built from TRBV19 and TRBJ1-2; 8 bases align to TRBD1. The CDR3 is 16 residues long. After removal of 7 bases from V and 6 bases from J, the junction contained 16 bases not matched to a gene. Germline CDR1 is LNHDA and CDR2 is SQIVND (reference sequence). Combining the CDR3 with reference TRBV19 and TRBJ1-2 gives the whole variable domain DGGITQSPKYLFRKEGQNVTLSCEQNLNHDAMYWYRQDPGQGLRLIYYSQIVNDFQKGDIAEGYSVSREKKESFPLTVTSAQKNPTAFYLCASNVYGDRWKNGYTFGSGTRLTVV.

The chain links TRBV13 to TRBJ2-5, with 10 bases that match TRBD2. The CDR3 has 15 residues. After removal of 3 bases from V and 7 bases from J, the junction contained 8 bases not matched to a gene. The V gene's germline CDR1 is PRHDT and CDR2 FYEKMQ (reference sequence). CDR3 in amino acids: CASSLGAGGRPTQYF. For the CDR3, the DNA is TGTGCCAGCAGCTTGGGAGCGGGAGGGCGTCCGACCCAGTACTTC.

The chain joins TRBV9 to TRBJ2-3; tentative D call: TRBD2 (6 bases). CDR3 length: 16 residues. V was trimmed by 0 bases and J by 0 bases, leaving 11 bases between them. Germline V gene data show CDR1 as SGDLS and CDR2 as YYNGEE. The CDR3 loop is CASSVGGGDSTDTQYF. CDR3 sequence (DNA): TGTGCCAGCAGCGTAGGCGGAGGGGATAGCACAGATACGCAGTATTTT.

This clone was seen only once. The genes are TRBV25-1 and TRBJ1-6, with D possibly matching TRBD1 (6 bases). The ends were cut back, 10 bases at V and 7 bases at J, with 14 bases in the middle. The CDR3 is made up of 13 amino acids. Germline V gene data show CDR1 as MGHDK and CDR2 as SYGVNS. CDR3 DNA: TGTGCCACCCAGGGGCTTGGGAATTCACCCCTCCACTTT. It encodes CATQGLGNSPLHF.

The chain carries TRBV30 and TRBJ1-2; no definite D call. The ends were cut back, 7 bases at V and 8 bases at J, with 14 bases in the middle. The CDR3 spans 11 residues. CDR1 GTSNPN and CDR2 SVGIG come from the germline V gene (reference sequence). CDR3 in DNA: TGTGCCTTCACCATAGCTTGGGGCTACACCTTC. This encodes CAFTIAWGYTF.

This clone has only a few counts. The CDR3 region is CASSEAQGRIYEQYF. Written as DNA, the CDR3 is TGTGCCAGCAGTGAGGCGCAGGGGAGGATCTACGAGCAGTACTTC. This sequence joins TRBV6-1 and TRBJ2-7, with D possibly called TRBD1 or TRBD2 (6 bases each). V lost 3 bases and J lost 3, with 15 bases in between. CDR3 length: 15 residues. Germline assignment: CDR1 MNHNS and CDR2 SASEGT.

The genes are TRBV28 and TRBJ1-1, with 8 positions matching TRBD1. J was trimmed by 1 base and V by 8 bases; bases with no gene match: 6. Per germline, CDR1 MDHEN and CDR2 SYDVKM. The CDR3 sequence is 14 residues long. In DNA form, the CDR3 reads TGTGCCAGCGGAATGGGGACAGGGAACACTGAAGCTTTCTTT. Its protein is CASGMGTGNTEAFF.

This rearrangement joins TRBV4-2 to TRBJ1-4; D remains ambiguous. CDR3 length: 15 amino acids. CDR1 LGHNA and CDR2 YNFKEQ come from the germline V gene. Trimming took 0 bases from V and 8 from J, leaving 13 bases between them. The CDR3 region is CASSQDFGRGEKLFF. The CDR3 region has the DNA TGTGCCAGCAGCCAAGATTTCGGCCGTGGCGAAAAACTGTTTTTT.

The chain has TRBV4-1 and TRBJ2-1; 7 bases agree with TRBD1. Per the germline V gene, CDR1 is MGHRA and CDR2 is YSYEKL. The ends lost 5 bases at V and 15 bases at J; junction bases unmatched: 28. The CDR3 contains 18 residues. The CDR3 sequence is CASSYREQGDSSMGAWFF. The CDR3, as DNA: TGCGCCAGCAGCTACAGGGAGCAGGGGGATTCCTCTATGGGAGCTTGGTTCTTC.